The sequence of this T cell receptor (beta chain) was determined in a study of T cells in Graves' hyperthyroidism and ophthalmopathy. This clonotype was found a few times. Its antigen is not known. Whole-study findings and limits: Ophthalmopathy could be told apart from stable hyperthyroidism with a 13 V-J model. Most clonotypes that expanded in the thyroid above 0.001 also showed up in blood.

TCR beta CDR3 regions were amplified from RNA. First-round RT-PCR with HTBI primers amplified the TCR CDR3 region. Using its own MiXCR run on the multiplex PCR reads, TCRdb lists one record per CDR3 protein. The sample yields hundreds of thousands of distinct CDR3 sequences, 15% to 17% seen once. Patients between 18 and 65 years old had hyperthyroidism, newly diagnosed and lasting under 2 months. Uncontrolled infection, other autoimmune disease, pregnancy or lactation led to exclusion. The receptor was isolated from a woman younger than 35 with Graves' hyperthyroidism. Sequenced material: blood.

CDR3 nucleotides: TGTGCCACCAGTGACCCACGACGCGGGATAGAGGCTGGCTACACCTTC. Its translation is CATSDPRRGIEAGYTF. The chain couples TRBV24-1 to TRBJ1-2; D call uncertain. V was cut by 4 bases and J by 7 bases, with 21 bases left in between. Germline CDR1 is KGHDR and CDR2 is SFDVKD. The CDR3 runs 16 residues.